This record looks at one TCR beta chain sequence and its context. Its antigen is currently unknown. This entry belongs to a study of CD8 T cells in ankylosing spondylitis. V was clipped by 2 bases and J by 5 bases, with 9 bases between them. The CDR3 has 14 amino acids. Germline CDR1 reads MDHEN; CDR2 reads SYDVKM. From the 5' RACE reads, TCRdb called clonotypes with MiXCR, one entry per CDR3 protein. The profile covers 150,000 to 200,000 distinct CDR3 sequences, with around 20% appearing a single time and over 7% taken by the ten largest. Study-level results: Significant enrichment of disease-linked clones was reportedly seen in matched ankylosing spondylitis synovial fluid.

The sequencing input was blood, either unsorted or a sorted T cell fraction (not recorded which). This TCR was recovered from a male donor with ankylosing spondylitis or in good health (not recorded which). V gene TRBV28 combines with J gene TRBJ1-4; D is unresolved. CDR3 DNA: TGTGCCAGCAGTTTAGGTGGAATGAATGAAAAACTGTTTTTT. Its protein product is CASSLGGMNEKLFF.